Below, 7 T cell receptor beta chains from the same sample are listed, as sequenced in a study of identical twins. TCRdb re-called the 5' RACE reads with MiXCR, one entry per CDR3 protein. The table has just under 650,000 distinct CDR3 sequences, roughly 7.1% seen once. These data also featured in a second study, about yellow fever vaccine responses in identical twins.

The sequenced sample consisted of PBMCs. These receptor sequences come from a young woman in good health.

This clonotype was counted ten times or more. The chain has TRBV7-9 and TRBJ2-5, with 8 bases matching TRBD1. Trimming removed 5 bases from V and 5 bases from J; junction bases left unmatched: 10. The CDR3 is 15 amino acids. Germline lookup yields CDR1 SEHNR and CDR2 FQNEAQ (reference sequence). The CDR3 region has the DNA TGTGCCAGCAGCATGGGGACAGGAAACGGGGAGACCCAGTACTTC. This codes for CASSMGTGNGETQYF.

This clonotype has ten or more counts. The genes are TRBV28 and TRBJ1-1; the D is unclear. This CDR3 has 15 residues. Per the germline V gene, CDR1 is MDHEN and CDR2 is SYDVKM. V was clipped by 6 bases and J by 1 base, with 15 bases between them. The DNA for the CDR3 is TGTGCCAGCAGCCCCACTGACGCTGGGAACACTGAAGCTTTCTTT. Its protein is CASSPTDAGNTEAFF.

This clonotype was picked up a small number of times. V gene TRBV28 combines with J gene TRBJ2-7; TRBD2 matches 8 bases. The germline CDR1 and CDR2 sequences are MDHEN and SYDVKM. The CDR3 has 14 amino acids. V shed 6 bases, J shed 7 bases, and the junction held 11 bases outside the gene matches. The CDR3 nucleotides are TGTGCCAGCAGAGCAGCGGGAGAATATCGGGAGCAGTACTTC. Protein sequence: CASRAAGEYREQYF.

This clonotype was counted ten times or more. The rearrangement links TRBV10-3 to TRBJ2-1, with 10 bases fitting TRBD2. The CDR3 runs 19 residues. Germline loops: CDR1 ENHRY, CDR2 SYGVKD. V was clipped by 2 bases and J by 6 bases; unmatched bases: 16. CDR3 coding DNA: TGTGCCATCAGTGAGATTTCCGGTGCCCCTAGCGGGAGAGGCAATGAGCAGTTCTTC. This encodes CAISEISGAPSGRGNEQFF.

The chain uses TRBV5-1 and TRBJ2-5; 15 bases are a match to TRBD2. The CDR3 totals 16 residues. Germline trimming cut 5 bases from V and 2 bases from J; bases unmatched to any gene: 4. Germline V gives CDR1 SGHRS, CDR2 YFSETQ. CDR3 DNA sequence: TGCGCCAGCAGAATTGGACTAGCGGGGGGGCAAGAGACCCAGTACTTC. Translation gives CASRIGLAGGQETQYF.

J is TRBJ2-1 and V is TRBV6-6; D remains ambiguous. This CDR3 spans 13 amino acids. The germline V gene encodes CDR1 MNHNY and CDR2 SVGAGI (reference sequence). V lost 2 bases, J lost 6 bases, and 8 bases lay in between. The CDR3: CASSYPRRNEQFF. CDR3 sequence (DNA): TGTGCCAGCAGTTACCCACGGCGCAATGAGCAGTTCTTC.

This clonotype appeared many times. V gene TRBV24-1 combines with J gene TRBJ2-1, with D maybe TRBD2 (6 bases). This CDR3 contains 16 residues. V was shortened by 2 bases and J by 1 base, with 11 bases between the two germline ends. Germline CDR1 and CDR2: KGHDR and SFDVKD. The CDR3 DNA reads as TGTGCCACCAGTGATTCCTCTAGCGCTTCCTACAATGAGCAGTTCTTC. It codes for CATSDSSSASYNEQFF.